The present entry profiles one T cell receptor beta chain with its context. The data stem from a study of blood T cell repertoires in COVID-19. Study in general: T cells, B-cell-depleted T cells, or PBMCs provided the cDNA or gDNA that served as material.

Germline lookup yields CDR1 SEHNR and CDR2 FQNEAQ (reference sequence). Trimming took 2 bases from V and 6 from J, leaving 13 bases between them. CDR3 length: 14 residues. Libraries were prepared by immunoSEQ multiplex PCR; TCRdb keeps only in-frame clonotypes and omits some of them. The sample consists of some 140,000 clones, over 65% of them appearing once. The sequence was collected from a man aged 80 or over with acute or convalescent COVID-19. The J gene is TRBJ1-2, the V gene TRBV7-9; D gene ambiguous. Sample: peripheral blood. CDR3 DNA sequence: TGTGCCAGCAGCTTACGCGGAGGCCCGCATGGCTACACCTTC. This sequence encodes CASSLRGGPHGYTF.